Sequencing of this T cell receptor beta chain was carried out in a study of blood T cell repertoires in COVID-19. Study as a whole: Whether acute or convalescent, the COVID-19 samples came from the United States, Italy and Spain. T cells, B-cell-depleted T cells, or PBMCs provided the cDNA or gDNA that served as material.

The CDR3 length is 13 residues. V was pared by 7 bases and J by 1 base, with 13 bases between. Germline V gives CDR1 SQVTM, CDR2 ANQGSEA. Seattle's enrolled individuals joined amid active infection and were then monitored longitudinally. In the original workflow: For nucleated cells, counts were estimated from reference gene primer amplification. Sequencing used immunoSEQ multiplex PCR; TCRdb keeps in-frame clones, though not all of them. Clonal size and the V and J genes are those of that table, whereas D and trimming came from the DNA. The data contain hundreds of thousands of clones, more than 85% of them singletons.

The sequence was collected from a man aged 60-69 years with COVID-19, enrolled during active disease. The sequenced material came from peripheral blood. V usage is TRBV29-1 and J usage is TRBJ1-1, with a possible D match to TRBD1 (6 bases). The CDR3 sequence: CSGRGARNTEAFF. The CDR3 coding sequence is TGCAGCGGCCGGGGGGCGCGGAACACTGAAGCTTTCTTT. Drawing the rest from reference TRBV29-1 and TRBJ1-1, the complete variable domain is SAVISQKPSRDICQRGTSLTIQCQVDSQVTMMFWYRQQPGQSLTLIATANQGSEATYESGFVIDKFPISRPNLTFSTLTVSNMSPEDSSIYLCSGRGARNTEAFFGQGTRLTVV.